The next 8 T cell receptor beta chains were all read from a single sample in a study of CD8+ T cells in alopecia areata. CD4, CD8alpha, NKG2D, NKG2ACE and other markers were used to sort pooled cutaneous lymph node cells. Extraction of RNA preceded its reverse transcription into cDNA, which served as the sequencing template. The method was immunoSEQ multiplex PCR; TCRdb's version includes in-frame clones alone and lacks a portion of them. The sample includes about 6,000 clones, none of them occurring once. The sample taken for sequencing was CD8+ T cells sorted from a lymph node. Source of these receptors: a C3H/HeJ mouse with alopecia areata. The mice in this strain carry MHC haplotype H2-k.

This clone was detected many times. Mouse germline and gene names are used. The read ends 4 residues early relative to the CDR3; the germline J gene fills the gap. The chain uses TRBV5 and TRBJ1-1; weak D call: TRBD1 (6 bases). Between the trimmed V and J ends, which lost 1 base and 1 base, there was a span of 13 bases. The CDR3 loop spans 16 amino acids. Germline CDR1 reads LGHNA; CDR2 reads YNLKQL (reference sequence). This chain's CDR3 is CASSQAIGGGNTEVFF. The DNA read from the CDR3 is TGTGCCAGCAGCCAAGCAATAGGGGGTGGGAACACA.

This clone appeared a few times. Here the gene names and germline are mouse. The read stops 4 residues short of the end of the CDR3; the missing end is completed from the germline J gene. The V and J genes are TRBV31 and TRBJ2-3; a weak D match, TRBD1 (5 bases). The V gene's germline CDR1 is GKSSPN and CDR2 SITVG. The CDR3 spans 13 residues. Trimming took off 0 bases at V and 1 base at J, with 5 bases between the two ends. The DNA read from the CDR3 is TGTGCCTGGAGTCTACAGGGTGCAGAA. Translating it yields CAWSLQGAE. Given in full, the CDR3 is CAWSLQGAETLYF.

The sample holds many counts of this clone. The genes and germline here are from mouse. The sample contains more than one DNA sequence encoding this CDR3. The CDR3 region is CASEDSLSAETLYF. The sequenced part of the CDR3 DNA is TGTGCCAGCGAAGACTCTCTTAGTGCAGAA. V usage is TRBV13-2 and J usage is TRBJ2-3; no firm D call. The CDR3 end is not reached by the read, which stops 4 residues before it; the germline J gene fills it in. V lost 6 bases to trimming and J lost 0 bases, with 11 bases between them. Germline CDR1 NNHNN, CDR2 SYGAGS (reference sequence). The CDR3 spans 14 residues.

This clone showed up many times. Germline and genes: mouse. With the read ending 4 residues before the CDR3 end, the germline J gene is used to fill in that end. The rearrangement uses TRBV5 and TRBJ2-5; 12 bases are shared with TRBD2. Germline V gives CDR1 LGHNA, CDR2 YNLKQL (reference sequence). The CDR3 has 18 amino acids. CDR3 sequence reads: CASSQERDWGAEGDTQYF. The DNA read from the CDR3 is TGTGCCAGCAGCCAAGAGAGGGACTGGGGGGCGGAAGGGGAC.

The table lists this clone with many counts. The gene symbols are mouse symbols. The CDR3 end is not reached by the read, which stops 4 residues before it; the germline J gene fills it in. This chain connects TRBV1 to TRBJ2-2; no definite D call. Germline loops: CDR1 NSQYPW, CDR2 LRSPGD (reference sequence). There are 14 residues in the CDR3. Trimming shortened V by 4 bases and J by 0 bases, and 6 bases separated the two germline ends. CDR3 bases read: TGCACCTGCAGTGACAATGCAAACACCGGG. Translation gives CTCSDNANTG. The whole CDR3 protein reads CTCSDNANTGQLYF.

In regard to this clone: Genes here carry mouse names. The read ends 4 residues early relative to the CDR3; the germline J gene fills the gap. Within the sample, other DNA sequences also encode this same CDR3. This chain links TRBV19 with TRBJ2-7; 11 bases are shared with TRBD2. Germline V gene data show CDR1 as FNHDT and CDR2 as SITEND (reference sequence). The CDR3 totals 14 residues. The part of the CDR3 DNA that was read is TGTGCCAGCAGTATAAGGACTGGGGGGTAT. Translating it yields CASSIRTGGY. The complete CDR3 sequence is CASSIRTGGYEQYF.

This clone was recorded many times. The listed genes are named as in mouse. The missing CDR3 end, 4 residues past where the read stops, is filled in from the germline J gene. The V and J genes are TRBV13-3 and TRBJ1-1; 8 bases line up with TRBD1. This CDR3 comprises 14 residues. Germline V CDR1 and CDR2: NNHDY, SYVADS. V was pared by 5 bases and J by 3 bases, with 6 bases of the junction left unmatched. Partial CDR3 DNA: TGTGCCAGCAGATGGACAGGGAGGGACACA. This translates into CASRWTGRDT. The whole CDR3 sequence reads CASRWTGRDTEVFF.

This clone came up many times. Gene names and germline match the mouse. The read comes to an end 4 residues before the CDR3 does, leaving the germline J gene to fill in the end. The chain combines TRBV13-1 with TRBJ2-7; no clear D gene. Germline V gives CDR1 NSHNY, CDR2 SYGAGN. The CDR3 has 11 amino acids. The sequenced part of the CDR3 DNA is TGTGCCAGCAGTGCCAGGTAT. This sequence encodes CASSARY. Given in full, the CDR3 is CASSARYEQYF.